What follows are 3 T cell receptor beta chains derived from one specimen sequenced in a study of cytomegalovirus exposure and HLA in healthy donors. Researchers ran the PCR with 60 Vbeta and 13 Jbeta primers. TCRdb's table, derived via immunoSEQ multiplex PCR, lists solely in-frame clones and lacks some. The table shows 120,000 or so clones, with about four fifths occurring only once. Sequencing used PBMCs. The receptors derive from a woman between 45 and 60 years old in good health and CMV-seropositive.

The chain recombines TRBV27 with TRBJ2-1; TRBD2 aligns across 7 bases. CDR3 length: 16 amino acids. V shed 3 bases, J shed 7 bases, and the junction held 12 bases outside the gene matches. The germline CDR1 and CDR2 sequences are MNHEY and SMNVEV (reference sequence). The CDR3 DNA reads TGTGCCAGCAGTTTGGGCGGGGAGGGGAGTGGGAATGAGCAGTTCTTC. Protein product: CASSLGGEGSGNEQFF.

As concerns this clone: An end of the junction does not agree with germline; a read error may underlie this. Other DNA sequences in the same sample also yield this CDR3. The chain is built from TRBV18 and TRBJ2-7; TRBD1 aligns across 8 bases. The CDR3 spans 13 residues. CDR1 KGHSH and CDR2 LQKENI come from the germline V gene. The CDR3 coding sequence is TGTGCCAGCTCGCCACAGGGGGCCTACGAGCAGTACTTC. This sequence encodes CASSPQGAYEQYF.

The rearrangement uses TRBV12-1 and TRBJ1-3; the table's D call TRBD1 went unverified against the DNA. TRBV12-1 is a listed pseudogene. This CDR3 has 16 residues. The CDR3 spells CASSTEDSISGNTIYF. CDR3 nucleotides: TGTGCCAGCAGCACCGAAGACAGTATCTCTGGAAACACCATATATTTT.